These T cell receptor beta chains were read from a single sample in a study of cytomegalovirus exposure and HLA in healthy donors. Clones were sequenced by immunoSEQ multiplex PCR, and TCRdb holds only the in-frame ones, with some missing. The sample consists of 130,000 to 150,000 clones, around 80% of them appearing once. Sequencing was carried out using PBMCs. The origin of the receptors is a man in his thirties or forties in good health and CMV-seronegative. CDR3s include the opening cysteine and the closing phenylalanine or tryptophan. The order of the fields is J gene, V gene, D gene, clone size, CDR3 DNA, CDR3 protein. A D gene is named only where the DNA matches it firmly. Expanded clones get a size class; other rows say once, few or many, or leave the size out.

>TRBJ1-1|TRBV19|NA|NA
TGTGCCAGTCGAACGGTACAGGCAAGCACTGAAGCTTTCTTT
CASRTVQASTEAFF
>TRBJ2-2|TRBV29-1|NA|few
TGCAGCGTTGAAGTCGGAGGATTCCACACCGGGGAGCTGTTTTTT
CSVEVGGFHTGELFF
>TRBJ1-2|TRBV6-5|NA|NA
TGTGCCAGCAGTTACTCGGCAGGTTCAGGTGGCTACACCTTC
CASSYSAGSGGYTF
>TRBJ1-6|TRBV28|NA|once
TGTGCCAGCAGTCCGCGGACAGCTAATAATTCACCCCTCCACTTT
CASSPRTANNSPLHF
>TRBJ1-2|TRBV28|NA|NA
TGTGCCAGCAGTTTATGCTCGAAGGTCAGGCGGAGGTGGCGTGGCTACACCTTC
CASSLCSKVRRRWRGYTF
>TRBJ1-5|TRBV5-5|NA|few
TGTGCCAGCAGCTGGGGGCCTAATCAGCCCCAGCATTTT
CASSWGPNQPQHF
>TRBJ1-1|TRBV7-6|NA|few
TGTGCCAGCAGCCTCGAACAGAACACTGAAGCTTTCTTT
CASSLEQNTEAFF
>TRBJ2-2|TRBV5-6|NA|NA
TGTGCCAGCAGCATCTACACCGGGGAGCTGTTTTTT
CASSIYTGELFF
>TRBJ2-7|TRBV5-4|TRBD1|NA
TGTGCCAGCAGCTCCCGGGACAGGGGGAGGGAGCAGTACTTC
CASSSRDRGREQYF
>TRBJ1-5|TRBV5-1|NA|NA
TGCGCCAGCAGCTTGGATACAGCCCCTCCCAATCAGCCCCAGCATTTT
CASSLDTAPPNQPQHF
>TRBJ1-2|TRBV10-1|NA|NA
TGCGCCAGCAGTGAGTCAACAGGGTATGGCTACACCTTC
CASSESTGYGYTF
>TRBJ1-5|TRBV19|NA|NA
TGTGCCAGTAGTATCGGGACTAGGGACCCGCGGCAGCCCCAGCATTTT
CASSIGTRDPRQPQHF
>TRBJ2-2|TRBV28|TRBD1|NA
TGTGCCAGCAGTTTATCCGGGACAGGGGGCAGGGAGCTGTTTTTT
CASSLSGTGGRELFF
>TRBJ2-5|TRBV10-3|TRBD1|NA
TGTGCCATCAGTGAGTCGAGGACAGGGGGAGGAGAGACCCAGTACTTC
CAISESRTGGGETQYF
>TRBJ2-4|TRBV15|TRBD2|NA
TGTGCCACCAGCAGAGATATAGCGGGCGCTAACATTCAGTACTTC
CATSRDIAGANIQYF
>TRBJ1-1|TRBV7-3|NA|NA
TGTGCCAGCAGCTTGAGTTCGAACACTGAAGCTTTCTTT
CASSLSSNTEAFF